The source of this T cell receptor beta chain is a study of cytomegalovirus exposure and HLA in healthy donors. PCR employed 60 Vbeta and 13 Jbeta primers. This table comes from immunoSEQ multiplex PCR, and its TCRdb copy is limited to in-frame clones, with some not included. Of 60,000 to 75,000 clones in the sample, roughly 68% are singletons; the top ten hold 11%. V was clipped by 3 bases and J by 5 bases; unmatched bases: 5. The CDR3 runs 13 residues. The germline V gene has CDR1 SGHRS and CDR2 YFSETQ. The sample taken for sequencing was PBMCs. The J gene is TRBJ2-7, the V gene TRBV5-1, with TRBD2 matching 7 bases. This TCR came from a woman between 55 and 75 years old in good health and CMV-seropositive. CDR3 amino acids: CASSSGLVDEQYF. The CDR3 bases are TGCGCCAGCAGCTCAGGACTAGTGGACGAGCAGTACTTC. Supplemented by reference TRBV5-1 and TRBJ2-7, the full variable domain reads KAGVTQTPRYLIKTRGQQVTLSCSPISGHRSVSWYQQTPGQGLQFLFEYFSETQRNKGNFPGRFSGRQFSNSRSEMNVSTLELGDSALYLCASSSGLVDEQYFGPGTRLTVT.